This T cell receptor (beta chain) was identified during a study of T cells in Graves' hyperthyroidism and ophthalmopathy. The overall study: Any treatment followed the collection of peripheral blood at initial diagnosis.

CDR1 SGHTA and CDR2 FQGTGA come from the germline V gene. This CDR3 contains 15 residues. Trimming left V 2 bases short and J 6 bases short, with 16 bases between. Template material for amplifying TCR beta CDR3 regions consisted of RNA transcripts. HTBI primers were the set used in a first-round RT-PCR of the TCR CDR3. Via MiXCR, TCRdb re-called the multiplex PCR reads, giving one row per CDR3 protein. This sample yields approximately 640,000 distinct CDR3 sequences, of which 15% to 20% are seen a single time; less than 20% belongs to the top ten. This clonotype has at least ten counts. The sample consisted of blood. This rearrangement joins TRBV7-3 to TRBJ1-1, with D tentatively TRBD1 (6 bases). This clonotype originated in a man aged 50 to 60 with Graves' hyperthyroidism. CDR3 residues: CASSLWGGTDAEAFF. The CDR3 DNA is TGTGCCAGCAGCTTATGGGGGGGCACAGATGCTGAAGCTTTCTTT.